This record concerns one TCR beta chain sequence. What it binds is unknown. Time point here: week 5, during vaccination. A single vaccine dose contained 300 ug of mutant IDH1 20-mer peptide, and topical imiquimod was used with it. Sequenced by immunoSEQ multiplex PCR; TCRdb stores in-frame clones only, minus some. Found here are 30,000 to 40,000 clones, about 80% of them singletons; the top ten hold 24%. The CDR3 is 14 amino acids. With 0 bases removed from V and 3 bases from J, the gap between germline ends came to 11 bases. From germline, CDR1 is GTSNPN and CDR2 SVGIG (reference sequence). This record comes from a study of a mutant IDH1 vaccine in newly diagnosed glioma.

This receptor was taken from a man aged 30-40 years with glioma. This chain joins TRBV30 and TRBJ1-1; D is unclear. The starting material was PBMCs, obtained from a glioma patient whose treatment included an IDH1 peptide vaccine. Here the CDR3 DNA reads TGTGCCTGGAGTGTAGTAAGGTTCGACACTGAAGCTTTCTTT. Translated, it gives CAWSVVRFDTEAFF. The entire variable domain, with the rest obtained from reference TRBV30 and TRBJ1-1, is as follows: SQTIHQWPATLVQPVGSPLSLECTVEGTSNPNLYWYRQAAGRGLQLLFYSVGIGQISSEVPQNLSASRPQDRQFILSSKKLLLSDSGFYLCAWSVVRFDTEAFFGQGTRLTVV.